The 9 T cell receptor beta chains given below trace back to one sample, sequenced in a study of CD8+CD57+ T cells in acquired aplastic anemia. Profiles of TCR beta VDJ and CDR3 were generated from a genomic DNA template. Each CDR3 protein is one row after TCRdb ran MiXCR on the reads. Of hundreds of thousands of distinct CDR3 sequences in the sample, around 68% were seen once. The sample comprised sorted CD4+, CD8+, or CD8+CD57+ T cells (not recorded which) from PBMCs. The source is a human donor in good health, serving as a control.

The V call is TRBV5-1, the J call TRBJ2-2, with D perhaps matching TRBD2 (5 bases). Trimming left V 4 bases short and J 2 bases short, with 18 bases between. Germline V lookup: CDR1 SGHRS, CDR2 YFSETQ. This CDR3 comprises 17 residues. The CDR3 DNA follows: TGCGCCAGCAGCCCGGTCCGGGGAGAGGGAAACACCGGGGAGCTGTTTTTT. It codes for CASSPVRGEGNTGELFF. Looking up the rest from reference TRBV5-1 and TRBJ2-2 gives the full variable domain: KAGVTQTPRYLIKTRGQQVTLSCSPISGHRSVSWYQQTPGQGLQFLFEYFSETQRNKGNFPGRFSGRQFSNSRSEMNVSTLELGDSALYLCASSPVRGEGNTGELFFGEGSRLTVL.

Turning to this clonotype: The CDR3 does not close with the conserved phenylalanine or tryptophan, likely indicating a read error. The DNA is left out, because the CDR3 cannot be placed on it with certainty; the CDR3 is given as TCRdb lists it. The chain employs TRBV9 and TRBJ2-5; the DNA was not used to check the table's D call, TRBD1. The CDR3 is 12 amino acids long, termini counted. Germline V CDR1 and CDR2: SGDLS, YYNGEE. The CDR3 sequence: CASSGPSGVPTI.

Points on this clonotype: The conserved final phenylalanine or tryptophan is absent from the CDR3, which likely points to a read error. The DNA is left out, because the CDR3 cannot be placed on it with certainty; the CDR3 is given as TCRdb lists it. The chain couples TRBV7-8 to TRBJ2-7; the table gives TRBD1 as D, unverified against the DNA. Germline V CDR1 and CDR2: SGHVS, FQNEAQ. From its first to its last residue, the CDR3 has 13 amino acids. CDR3 in amino acids: CASRRERGGGEQY.

This clonotype was picked up a small number of times. The chain recombines TRBV2 with TRBJ1-6; D gene unclear. This CDR3 has 14 amino acids. Germline V gives CDR1 SNHLY, CDR2 FYNNEI. Trimming took 3 bases from V and 7 from J, leaving 10 bases between them. The CDR3 coding sequence is TGTGCCAGCAGTGAGGTTCCCAGGAATTCACCCCTCCACTTT. Protein product: CASSEVPRNSPLHF.

The chain carries TRBV12-3 or TRBV12-4 and TRBJ2-1, with D perhaps matching TRBD1 or TRBD2 (5 bases each). Trimming left V 5 bases short and J 10 bases short, with 15 bases between. The CDR3 covers 13 residues. Here the CDR3 reads CASSPGAGKEQFF. The DNA for the CDR3 is TGTGCCAGCAGTCCCGGGGCGGGTAAAGAGCAGTTCTTC.

The genes are TRBV20-1 and TRBJ1-4; maybe TRBD1 (5 bases). The V gene's germline CDR1 is DFQATT and CDR2 SNEGSKA (reference sequence). Trimming cost V 1 base and J 7 bases, with 13 bases left between them. The CDR3 totals 14 residues. The CDR3, as DNA: TGCAGTGCTAGAGCGTCAGCAAGGGGTGAAAAACTGTTTTTT. Its translation: CSARASARGEKLFF.

This clonotype was seen ten or more times. This sequence joins TRBV20-1 and TRBJ2-5, with a tentative D call TRBD2 (6 bases). CDR3 length: 13 amino acids. Deletions cut 6 bases from V and 5 bases from J, with 16 bases between. Germline CDR1 reads DFQATT; CDR2 reads SNEGSKA (reference sequence). CDR3 sequence (DNA): TGCAGTGCCCCATCCGCGGGGAGGGAGACCCAGTACTTC. Its protein product is CSAPSAGRETQYF.

This clonotype was detected many times. V and J are TRBV6-6 and TRBJ2-1, with a possible D match to TRBD1 (5 bases). The CDR3 length is 16 residues. V lost 4 bases, J lost 7 bases, and 20 bases lay in between. Per germline, CDR1 MNHNY and CDR2 SVGAGI (reference sequence). The CDR3, as DNA: TGTGCCAGCAGTTCCGGCTTGGGCAGGGCCAAAAATGAGCAGTTCTTC. Amino acids: CASSSGLGRAKNEQFF.

This clonotype has more than one count but fewer than ten. The chain links TRBV19 to TRBJ1-2; possibly TRBD1 for D (5 bases). CDR1 is LNHDA, CDR2 SQIVND, per germline (reference sequence). The CDR3 is made up of 14 amino acids. The V end was cut by 7 bases, the J end by 7 bases, with 19 bases between. The CDR3 nucleotides read TGTGCCAGTACCCTCCACGGGGTCGGGGGTGGCTACACCTTC. Its protein is CASTLHGVGGGYTF.